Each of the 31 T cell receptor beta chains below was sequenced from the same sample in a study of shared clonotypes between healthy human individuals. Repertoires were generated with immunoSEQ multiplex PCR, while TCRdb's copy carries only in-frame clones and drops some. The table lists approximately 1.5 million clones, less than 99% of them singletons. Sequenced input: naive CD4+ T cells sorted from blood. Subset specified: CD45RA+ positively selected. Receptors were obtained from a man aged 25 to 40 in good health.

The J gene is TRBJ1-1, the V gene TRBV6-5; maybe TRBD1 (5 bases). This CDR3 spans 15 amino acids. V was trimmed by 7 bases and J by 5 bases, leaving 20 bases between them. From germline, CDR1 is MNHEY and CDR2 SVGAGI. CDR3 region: CASIKRAGKMTEAFF. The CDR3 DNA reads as TGTGCCAGCATCAAACGGGCAGGGAAGATGACTGAAGCTTTCTTT.

CDR3 loop: CASSPGIAGVVGEQYF. Here the CDR3 DNA reads TGTGCCAGCTCACCAGGGATAGCGGGAGTCGTGGGGGAGCAGTACTTC. The genes are TRBV18 and TRBJ2-7; TRBD2 matches 9 bases. Germline V gives CDR1 KGHSH, CDR2 LQKENI. Germline trimming cut 2 bases from V and 7 bases from J; bases unmatched to any gene: 12. The CDR3 sequence is 16 residues long.

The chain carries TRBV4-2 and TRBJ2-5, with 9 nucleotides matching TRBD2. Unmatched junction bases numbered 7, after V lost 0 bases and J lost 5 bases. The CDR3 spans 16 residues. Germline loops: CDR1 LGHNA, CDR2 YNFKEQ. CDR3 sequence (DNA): TGTGCCAGCAGCCAAGATGGGAACAGCGGGAGGGAGACCCAGTACTTC. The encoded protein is CASSQDGNSGRETQYF.

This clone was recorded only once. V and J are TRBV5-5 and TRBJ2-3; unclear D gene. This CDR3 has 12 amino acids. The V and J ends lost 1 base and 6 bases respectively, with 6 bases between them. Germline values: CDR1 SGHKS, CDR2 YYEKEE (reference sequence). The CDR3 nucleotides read TGTGCCAGCAGCTTGATTTCGGATACGCAGTATTTT. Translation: CASSLISDTQYF.

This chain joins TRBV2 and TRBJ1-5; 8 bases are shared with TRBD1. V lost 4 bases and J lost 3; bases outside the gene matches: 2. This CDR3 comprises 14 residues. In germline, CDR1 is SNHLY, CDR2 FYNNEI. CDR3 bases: TGTGCCAGCAGTGTGGACAGGGTCAATCAGCCCCAGCATTTT. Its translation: CASSVDRVNQPQHF.

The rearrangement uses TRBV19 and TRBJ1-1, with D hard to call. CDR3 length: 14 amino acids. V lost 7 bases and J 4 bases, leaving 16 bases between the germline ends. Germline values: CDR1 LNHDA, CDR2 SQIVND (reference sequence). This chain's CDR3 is CASTYGRASTEAFF. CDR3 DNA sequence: TGTGCCAGTACCTACGGACGGGCGAGCACTGAAGCTTTCTTT.

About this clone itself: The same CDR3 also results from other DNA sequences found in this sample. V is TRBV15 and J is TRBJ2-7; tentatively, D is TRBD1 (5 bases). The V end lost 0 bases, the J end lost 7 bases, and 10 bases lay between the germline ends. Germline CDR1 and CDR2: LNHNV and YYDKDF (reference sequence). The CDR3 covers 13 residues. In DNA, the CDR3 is TGTGCCACCAGCAGAGATCAGGGTTCTGAGCAGTACTTC. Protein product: CATSRDQGSEQYF.

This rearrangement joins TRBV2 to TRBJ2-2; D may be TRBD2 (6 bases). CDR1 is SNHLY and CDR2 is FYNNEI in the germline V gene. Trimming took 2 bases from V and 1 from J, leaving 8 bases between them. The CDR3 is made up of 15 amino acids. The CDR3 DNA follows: TGTGCCAGCAGTGAACTAGCGAGGAACACCGGGGAGCTGTTTTTT. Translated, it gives CASSELARNTGELFF.

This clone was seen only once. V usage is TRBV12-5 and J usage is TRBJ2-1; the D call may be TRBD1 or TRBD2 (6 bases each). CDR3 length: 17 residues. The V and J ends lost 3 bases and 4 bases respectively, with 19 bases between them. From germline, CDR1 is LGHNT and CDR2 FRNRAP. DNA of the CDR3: TGTGCTAGTGGTTTAAGTTCCTGGGGGGCGAAGTACAATGAGCAGTTCTTC. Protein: CASGLSSWGAKYNEQFF.

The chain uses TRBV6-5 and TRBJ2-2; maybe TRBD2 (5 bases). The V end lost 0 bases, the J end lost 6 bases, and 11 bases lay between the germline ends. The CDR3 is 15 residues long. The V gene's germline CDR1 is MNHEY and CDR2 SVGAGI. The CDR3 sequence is CASSYSHSGSGELFF. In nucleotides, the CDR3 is TGTGCCAGCAGTTACTCGCACTCGGGATCCGGGGAGCTGTTTTTT.

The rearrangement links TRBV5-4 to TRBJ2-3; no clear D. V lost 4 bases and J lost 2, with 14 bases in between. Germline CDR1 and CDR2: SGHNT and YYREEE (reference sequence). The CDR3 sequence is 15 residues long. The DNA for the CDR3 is TGTGCCAGCAGCCCGGACGTGACTCCCACAGATACGCAGTATTTT. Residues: CASSPDVTPTDTQYF. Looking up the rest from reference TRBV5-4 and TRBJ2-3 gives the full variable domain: ETGVTQSPTHLIKTRGQQVTLRCSSQSGHNTVSWYQQALGQGPQFIFQYYREEENGRGNFPPRFSGLQFPNYSSELNVNALELDDSALYLCASSPDVTPTDTQYFGPGTRLTVL.

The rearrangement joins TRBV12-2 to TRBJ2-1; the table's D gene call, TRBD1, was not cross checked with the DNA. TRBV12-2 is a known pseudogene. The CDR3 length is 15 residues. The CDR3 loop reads CASRLAITGGNEQFF. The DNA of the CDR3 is TGTGCAAGTCGCTTAGCCATAACAGGTGGCAATGAGCAGTTCTTC.

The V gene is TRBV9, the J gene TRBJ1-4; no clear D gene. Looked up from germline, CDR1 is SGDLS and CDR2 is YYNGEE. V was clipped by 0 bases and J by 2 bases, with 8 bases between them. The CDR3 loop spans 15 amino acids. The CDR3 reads CASSVAAMTNEKLFF. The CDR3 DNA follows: TGTGCCAGCAGCGTAGCTGCTATGACTAATGAAAAACTGTTTTTT.

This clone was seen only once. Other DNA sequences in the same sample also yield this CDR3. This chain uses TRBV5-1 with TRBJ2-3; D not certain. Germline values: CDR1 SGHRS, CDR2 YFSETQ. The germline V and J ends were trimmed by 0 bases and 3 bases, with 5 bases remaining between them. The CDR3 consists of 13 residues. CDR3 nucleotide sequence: TGCGCCAGCAGCTTGGGGATAACAGATACGCAGTATTTT. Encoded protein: CASSLGITDTQYF.

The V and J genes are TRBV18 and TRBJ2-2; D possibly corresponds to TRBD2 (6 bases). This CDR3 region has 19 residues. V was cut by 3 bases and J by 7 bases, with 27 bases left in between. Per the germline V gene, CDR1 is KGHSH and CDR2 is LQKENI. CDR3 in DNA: TGTGCCAGCTCACCCGGGCGTCGAGAAAAGGACGGGAGAAACGGGGAGCTGTTTTTT. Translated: CASSPGRREKDGRNGELFF.

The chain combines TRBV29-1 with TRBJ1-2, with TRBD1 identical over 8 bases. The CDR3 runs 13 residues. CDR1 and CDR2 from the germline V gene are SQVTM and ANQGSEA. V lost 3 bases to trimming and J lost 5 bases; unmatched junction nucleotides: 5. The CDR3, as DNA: TGCAGCGTTGATGTCAGGGGGCCTTATGGCTACACCTTC. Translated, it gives CSVDVRGPYGYTF.

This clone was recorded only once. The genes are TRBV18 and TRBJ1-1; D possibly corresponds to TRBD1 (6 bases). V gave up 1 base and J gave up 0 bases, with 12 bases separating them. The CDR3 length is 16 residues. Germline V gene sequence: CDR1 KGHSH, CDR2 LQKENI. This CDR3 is CASSPRPGDMNTEAFF. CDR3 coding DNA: TGTGCCAGCTCACCACGCCCAGGGGATATGAACACTGAAGCTTTCTTT.

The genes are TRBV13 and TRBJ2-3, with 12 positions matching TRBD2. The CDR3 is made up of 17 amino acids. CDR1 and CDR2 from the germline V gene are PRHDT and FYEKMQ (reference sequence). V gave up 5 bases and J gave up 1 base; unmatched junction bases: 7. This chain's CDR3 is CASSPTSGRFGTDTQYF. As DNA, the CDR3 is TGTGCCAGCAGCCCTACTAGCGGGAGGTTCGGCACAGATACGCAGTATTTT. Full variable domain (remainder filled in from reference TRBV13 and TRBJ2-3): AAGVIQSPRHLIKEKRETATLKCYPIPRHDTVYWYQQGPGQDPQFLISFYEKMQSDKGSIPDRFSAQQFSDYHSELNMSSLELGDSALYFCASSPTSGRFGTDTQYFGPGTRLTVL.

The CDR3 DNA sequence: TGTGCCAGCAGCGTAGCGCAGGGGGGCACGAACACCGGGGAGCTGTTTTTT. Protein product: CASSVAQGGTNTGELFF. The chain uses TRBV9 and TRBJ2-2, with D maybe TRBD1 (7 bases). V lost 0 bases to trimming and J lost 0 bases, with 12 bases between them. Germline CDR1 is SGDLS and CDR2 is YYNGEE. The length of the CDR3 is 17 residues.

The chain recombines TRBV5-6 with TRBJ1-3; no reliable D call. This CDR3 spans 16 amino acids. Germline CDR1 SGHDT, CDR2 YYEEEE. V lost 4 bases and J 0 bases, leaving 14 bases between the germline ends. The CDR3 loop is CASSRETGVSGNTIYF. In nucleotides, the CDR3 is TGTGCCAGCAGCCGAGAGACTGGGGTCTCTGGAAACACCATATATTTT.

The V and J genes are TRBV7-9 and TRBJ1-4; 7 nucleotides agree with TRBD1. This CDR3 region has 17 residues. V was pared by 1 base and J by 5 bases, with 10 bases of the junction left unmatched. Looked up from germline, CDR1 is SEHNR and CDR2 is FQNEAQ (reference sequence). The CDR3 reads CASSLESSSRGNEKLFF. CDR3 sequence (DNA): TGTGCCAGCAGCTTAGAATCCAGTTCCAGGGGGAATGAAAAACTGTTTTTT. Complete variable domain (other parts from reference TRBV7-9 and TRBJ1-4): DTGVSQNPRHKITKRGQNVTFRCDPISEHNRLYWYRQTLGQGPEFLTYFQNEAQLEKSRLLSDRFSAERPKGSFSTLEIQRTEQGDSAMYLCASSLESSSRGNEKLFFGSGTQLSVL.

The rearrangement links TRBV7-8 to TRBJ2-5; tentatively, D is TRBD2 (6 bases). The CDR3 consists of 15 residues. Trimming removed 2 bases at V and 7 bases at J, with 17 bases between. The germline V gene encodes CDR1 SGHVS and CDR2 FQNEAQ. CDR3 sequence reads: CASSLTILRERTQYF. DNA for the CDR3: TGTGCCAGCAGCTTAACTATTTTACGGGAGAGGACCCAGTACTTC.

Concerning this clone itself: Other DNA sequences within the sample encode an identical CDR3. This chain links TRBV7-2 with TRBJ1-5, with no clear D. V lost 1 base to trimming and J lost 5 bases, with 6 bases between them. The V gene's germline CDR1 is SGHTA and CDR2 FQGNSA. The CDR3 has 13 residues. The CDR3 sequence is CASSLEVDQPQHF. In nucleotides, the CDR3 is TGTGCCAGCAGCTTAGAGGTTGATCAGCCCCAGCATTTT.

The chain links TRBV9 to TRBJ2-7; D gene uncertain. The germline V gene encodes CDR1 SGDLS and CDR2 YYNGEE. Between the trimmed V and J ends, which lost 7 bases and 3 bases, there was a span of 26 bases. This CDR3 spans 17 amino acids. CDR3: CASFCIQKERIHYEQYF. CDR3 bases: TGTGCCAGCTTTTGTATCCAGAAGGAGAGGATCCACTACGAGCAGTACTTC.

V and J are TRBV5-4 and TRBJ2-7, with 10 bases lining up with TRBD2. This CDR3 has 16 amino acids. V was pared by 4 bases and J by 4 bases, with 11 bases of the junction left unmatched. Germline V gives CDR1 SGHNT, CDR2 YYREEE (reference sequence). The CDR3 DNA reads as TGTGCCAGCAGCCCGACGTCCCTAGCGGGAGCTTACGAGCAGTACTTC. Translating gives CASSPTSLAGAYEQYF.

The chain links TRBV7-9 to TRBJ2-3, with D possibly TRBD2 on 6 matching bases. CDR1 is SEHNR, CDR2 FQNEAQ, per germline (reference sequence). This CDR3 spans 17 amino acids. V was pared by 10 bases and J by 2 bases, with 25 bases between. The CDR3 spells CATTPGPRTKATDTQYF. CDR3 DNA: TGTGCCACCACCCCAGGGCCAAGGACTAAAGCCACAGATACGCAGTATTTT.

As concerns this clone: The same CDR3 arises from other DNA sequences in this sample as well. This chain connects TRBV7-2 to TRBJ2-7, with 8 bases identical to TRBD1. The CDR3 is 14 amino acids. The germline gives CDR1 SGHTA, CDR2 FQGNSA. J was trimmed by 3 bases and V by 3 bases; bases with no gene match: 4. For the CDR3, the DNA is TGTGCCAGCAGCTTCGACAGGGGTAACTACGAGCAGTACTTC. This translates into CASSFDRGNYEQYF.

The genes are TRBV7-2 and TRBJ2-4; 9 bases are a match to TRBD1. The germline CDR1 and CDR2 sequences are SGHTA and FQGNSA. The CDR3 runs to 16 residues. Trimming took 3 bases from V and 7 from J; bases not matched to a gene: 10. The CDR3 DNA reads TGTGCCAGCAGCTTGGGACAGGGAGGACAACGGAACATTCAGTACTTC. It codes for CASSLGQGGQRNIQYF.

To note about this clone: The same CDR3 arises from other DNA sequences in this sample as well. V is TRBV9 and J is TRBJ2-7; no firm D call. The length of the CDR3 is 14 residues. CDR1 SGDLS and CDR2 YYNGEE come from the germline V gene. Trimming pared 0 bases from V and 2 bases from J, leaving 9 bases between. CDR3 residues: CASSVAGRTYEQYF. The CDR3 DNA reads TGTGCCAGCAGCGTAGCGGGTCGGACCTACGAGCAGTACTTC.

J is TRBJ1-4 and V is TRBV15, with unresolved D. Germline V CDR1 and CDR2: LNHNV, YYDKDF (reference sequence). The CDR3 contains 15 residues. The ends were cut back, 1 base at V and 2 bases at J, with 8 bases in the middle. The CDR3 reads CATSRAANTNEKLFF. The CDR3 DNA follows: TGTGCCACCAGCAGAGCGGCCAACACTAATGAAAAACTGTTTTTT. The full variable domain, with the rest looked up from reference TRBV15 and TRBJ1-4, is DAMVIQNPRYQVTQFGKPVTLSCSQTLNHNVMYWYQQKSSQAPKLLFHYYDKDFNNEADTPDNFQSRRPNTSFCFLDIRSPGLGDTAMYLCATSRAANTNEKLFFGSGTQLSVL.

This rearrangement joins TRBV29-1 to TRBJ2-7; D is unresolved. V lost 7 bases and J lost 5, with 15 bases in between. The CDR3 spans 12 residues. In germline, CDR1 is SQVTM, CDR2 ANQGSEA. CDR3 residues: CSADDGSDEQYF. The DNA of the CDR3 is TGCAGCGCGGATGACGGTTCGGACGAGCAGTACTTC.